This T cell receptor (beta chain) was retrieved from a study of CD4 and CD8 cells across lung adenocarcinoma regions. The CDR3 runs to 16 residues. In germline, CDR1 is MNHEY, CDR2 SMNVEV (reference sequence). Donors had localized lung adenocarcinoma, a non-small cell lung cancer. A remark on this clonotype: One junction end disagrees with the germline gene, perhaps due to a read error.

MiXCR, run by TCRdb on the PCR reads, gives a single entry per CDR3 protein. The sample has about 12,000 distinct CDR3 sequences; around 50% are singletons. The sequencing sample was made of CD8+ T cells from the margin of a lung tumor. The chain joins TRBV27 to TRBJ2-5; 8 bases line up with TRBD2. The source of this sequence is a male donor with lung adenocarcinoma. The CD4 and CD8 labels of this study may be unreliable. The CDR3 is CASGGRRGGGKETQYF. The CDR3 DNA is TGTGCCAGCGGGGGACGACGGGGGGGAGGCAAAGAGACGCAGTACTTC.